Each of the 5 T cell receptor beta chains below was sequenced from the same sample in a study of CD4 T cells in relation to SARS-CoV-2 and coronaviruses. Using immunoSEQ multiplex PCR, the repertoire was profiled, and TCRdb retains in-frame clones only, with some absent. The sample yields some 40,000 clones, about four fifths seen once. These receptors have no known antigen. The sequencing input was naive CD4+ T cells from PBMCs, cultured in vitro. Subset specified: naive CD4+ T cells isolated by negative enrichment. The source of these receptors is an adult with COVID-19.

The rearrangement uses TRBV5-1 and TRBJ1-4; D not resolved. The CDR3 runs to 14 residues. The V gene lost 1 base and the J gene lost 7 bases, with 11 bases spanning the gap. The germline V gene has CDR1 SGHRS and CDR2 YFSETQ. CDR3 coding DNA: TGCGCCAGCAGCTTGAGTTCCAAGCCTGAAAAACTGTTTTTT. As protein: CASSLSSKPEKLFF. Looking up the rest from reference TRBV5-1 and TRBJ1-4 gives the full variable domain: KAGVTQTPRYLIKTRGQQVTLSCSPISGHRSVSWYQQTPGQGLQFLFEYFSETQRNKGNFPGRFSGRQFSNSRSEMNVSTLELGDSALYLCASSLSSKPEKLFFGSGTQLSVL.

This clone was counted between two and nine times. The chain joins TRBV7-9 to TRBJ2-1; D may be TRBD2 (6 bases). This CDR3 contains 16 residues. Trimming shortened V by 5 bases and J by 5 bases, and 19 bases separated the two germline ends. Germline V gene sequence: CDR1 SEHNR, CDR2 FQNEAQ (reference sequence). CDR3 loop: CASSRTLAGRDNEQFF. DNA of the CDR3: TGTGCCAGCAGCAGGACGCTGGCGGGAAGGGACAATGAGCAGTTCTTC.

The V and J genes are TRBV5-4 and TRBJ1-5; tentatively, D is TRBD1 (5 bases). Per the germline V gene, CDR1 is SGHNT and CDR2 is YYREEE (reference sequence). The CDR3 has 19 residues. Trimming pared 6 bases from V and 3 bases from J, leaving 28 bases between. CDR3 in DNA: TGTGCCAGCATCTGCCTTGTGTGGGCGTTGGGGCGAAACAATCAGCCCCAGCATTTT. Its protein product is CASICLVWALGRNNQPQHF.

As concerns this clone: At one end the junction does not follow the germline gene, possibly because of a read error. The rearrangement links TRBV7-7 to TRBJ2-2, with 7 bases matching TRBD1. The CDR3 is made up of 14 amino acids. Germline V gives CDR1 SSHAT, CDR2 FNYEAQ (reference sequence). Here the CDR3 reads CASSSGQVTGELFF. CDR3 bases: TGTGCTAGCAGCTCAGGACAGGTAACCGGGGAGCTGTTTTTT.

This sequence joins TRBV7-9 and TRBJ1-2; TRBD1 might be the D (6 bases). V was shortened by 1 base and J by 2 bases, with 14 bases between the two germline ends. Germline V gene lookup returns CDR1 SEHNR and CDR2 FQNEAQ (reference sequence). This CDR3 contains 16 residues. CDR3 sequence: CASSLVGRGANYGYTF. The CDR3 bases are TGTGCCAGCAGCTTAGTTGGGAGGGGGGCGAACTATGGCTACACCTTC.